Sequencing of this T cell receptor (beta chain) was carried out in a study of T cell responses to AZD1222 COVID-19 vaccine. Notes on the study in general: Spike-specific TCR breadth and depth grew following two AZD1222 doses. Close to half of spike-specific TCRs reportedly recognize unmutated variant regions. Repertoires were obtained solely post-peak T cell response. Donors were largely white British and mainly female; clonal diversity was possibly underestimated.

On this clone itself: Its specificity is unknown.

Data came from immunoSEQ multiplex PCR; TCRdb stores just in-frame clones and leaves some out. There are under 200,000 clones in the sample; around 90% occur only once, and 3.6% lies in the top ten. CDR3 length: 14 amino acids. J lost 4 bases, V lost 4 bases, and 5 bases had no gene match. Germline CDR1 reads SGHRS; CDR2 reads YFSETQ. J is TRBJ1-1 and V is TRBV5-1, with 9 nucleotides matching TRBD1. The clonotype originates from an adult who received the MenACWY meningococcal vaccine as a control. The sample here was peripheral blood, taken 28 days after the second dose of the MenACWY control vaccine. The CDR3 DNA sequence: TGCGCCAGCAGCGGGACAGGGAAGGGCACTGAAGCTTTCTTT. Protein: CASSGTGKGTEAFF.